The present entry profiles one TCR beta chain with its context. Its antigen has not been determined. No much larger clone is present one base from it, and per-base qualities are unavailable. Interpreted using the paper, the treatment or condition label stands for: allogeneic hematopoietic cell transplantation with graft depleted of TCRalphabeta T cells and CD19 B cells. The transplant recipients were children given TCRalphabeta/CD19-depleted allogeneic hematopoietic cell grafts. These data belong to a study of T-cell reconstitution after alpha-beta-depleted transplantation in children (dated by TCRdb to 2016 to 2017). At the level of the whole study: Using TCR repertoire profiling, the study followed T-cell immune reconstitution in a quantitative way in children after TCRalphabeta/CD19-depleted allogeneic hematopoietic cell transplantation.

The library was obtained by PCR. Sequenced on an Illumina HiSeq 2500. To normalize quantification of the TCRbeta repertoire, the TCR libraries were built with molecular barcoding that relied on unique molecular identifiers. Starting from the raw public reads, TCRdb applied fastp trimming at Q25, assembled clones with MiXCR and retained in-frame beta chains. Every entry covers one CDR3 protein and lists the most common genes and DNA from its rows. The sample yields under 750,000 distinct CDR3 sequences; more than 20% were counted once. Of the sample, 13% to 15% is held by the ten largest clones. Measured from the cysteine to the phenylalanine, the CDR3 is 14 residues long. Only CDR3 DNA is held: 42 bases, read in frame from base 1. Compared with germline, V lacks 5 bases and J lacks 5 bases; bases without a gene match: 4. Reading the germline V gene gives CDR1 SGHTA and CDR2 FQGNSA. The investigation overall reported the following: The apparently early alphabetaT-cell count recovery about two months after transplant was reportedly dependent on only several hundred rapidly expanded clones derived from non-depleted graft cells. Over the following months the frequencies of hyperexpanded clones went down, and after one year T-cell counts and TCRbeta diversity were mostly credited to newly produced T cells. The high TCRbeta diversity at day 60 in some patients was ascribed to recipient T cells and intrathymic progenitors that had survived conditioning.

The clonotype originates from a boy in the first two years of life who had a stem cell transplant for acute myeloid leukemia, so the T cells may come from the graft donor. The chain joins TRBV7-2 to TRBJ1-1, with 11 central nucleotides matching TRBD1. The sequences come from PBMCs, mostly from graft donor cells, collected 360 days after TCRalphabeta/CD19-depleted stem cell transplant. The CDR3 region reads CASSRDRGRTEAFF. The DNA is TGTGCCAGCAGCCGGGACAGGGGGAGGACTGAAGCTTTCTTT.